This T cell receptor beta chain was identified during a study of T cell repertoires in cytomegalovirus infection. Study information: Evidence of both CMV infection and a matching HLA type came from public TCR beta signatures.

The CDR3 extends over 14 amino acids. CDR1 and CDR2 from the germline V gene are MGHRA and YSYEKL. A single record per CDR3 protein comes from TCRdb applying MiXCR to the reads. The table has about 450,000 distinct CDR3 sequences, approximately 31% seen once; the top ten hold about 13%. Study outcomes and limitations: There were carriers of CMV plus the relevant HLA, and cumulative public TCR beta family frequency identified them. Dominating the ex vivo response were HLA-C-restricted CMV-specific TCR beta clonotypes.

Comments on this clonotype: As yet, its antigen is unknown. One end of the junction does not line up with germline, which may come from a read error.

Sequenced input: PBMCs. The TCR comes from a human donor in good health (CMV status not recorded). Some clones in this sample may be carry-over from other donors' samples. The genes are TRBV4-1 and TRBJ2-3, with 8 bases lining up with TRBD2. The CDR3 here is CASTVAGNTDTQSF. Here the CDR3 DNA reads TGCGCCAGCACCGTAGCGGGGAACACAGATACGCAGTCTTTT.